Listed here is a single T cell receptor (beta chain). The antigen remains unidentified. Other DNA sequences in the sample encode the same CDR3. The protocol was immunoSEQ multiplex PCR, while the TCRdb copy is restricted to in-frame clones and leaves out a portion. The sample gives approximately 980,000 clones, 76% of which show up once; around 1.4% is in the top ten. This sample was taken from a study of shared clonotypes between healthy human individuals. The study's findings and limits: Among donors, clonotype sharing was expected to be affected by sequencing depth. Roughly 5% of naive CD4 clonotypes were common to several donors. Estimated richness was generally greater in naive than memory subsets.

This CDR3 spans 14 amino acids. The germline gives CDR1 SGHNT, CDR2 YYREEE (reference sequence). The V segment lost 3 bases and the J segment 7 bases; nucleotides outside the gene matches: 3. This chain connects TRBV5-4 to TRBJ1-6, with TRBD1 matching 8 bases. Sequences were obtained from memory CD4+ T cells sorted from blood. Subset reported: CD45RA-negative fraction. The source of this sequence is a man aged 18 to 30 in good health. The CDR3 nucleotides read TGTGCCAGCAGCTACGACAGGGGAAATTCACCCCTCCACTTT. Residues: CASSYDRGNSPLHF.